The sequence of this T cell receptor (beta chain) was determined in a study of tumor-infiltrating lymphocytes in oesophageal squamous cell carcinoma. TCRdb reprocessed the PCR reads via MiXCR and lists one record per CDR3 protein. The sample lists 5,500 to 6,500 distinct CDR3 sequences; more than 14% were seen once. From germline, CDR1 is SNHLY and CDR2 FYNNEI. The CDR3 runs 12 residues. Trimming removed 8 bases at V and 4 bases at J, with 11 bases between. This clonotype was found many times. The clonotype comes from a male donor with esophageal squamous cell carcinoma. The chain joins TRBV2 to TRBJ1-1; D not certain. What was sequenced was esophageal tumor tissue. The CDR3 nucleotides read TGTGCCAGCGGGGAACAGTTCACTGAAGCTTTCTTT. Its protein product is CASGEQFTEAFF.